This TCR beta chain was sequenced for a study of Ad26.COV2.S vaccination and SARS-CoV-2 variants. This sample's treatment: approximately 18 received Ad26.COV2.S at low or high dose, single or two shots; several received placebo; per-sample allocation not given. Day 63 following the first vaccine or placebo injection was when the samples were taken. The CDR3 runs 12 residues. Germline V gene data show CDR1 as SGHKS and CDR2 as YYEKEE (reference sequence). Trimming cost V 0 bases and J 7 bases, with 7 bases left between them. Data came from immunoSEQ multiplex PCR; TCRdb stores just in-frame clones and leaves some out. The sample has hundreds of thousands of clones, around nine tenths seen once.

This sequence originates from a person aged 18-60 years who received the Ad26.COV2.S COVID-19 vaccine or a placebo. This chain links TRBV5-5 with TRBJ1-2; D unclear. Source: peripheral blood, taken in a trial of Ad26.COV2.S vaccine versus placebo. CDR3 sequence (DNA): TGTGCCAGCAGCTTGGCGGTGGGTGGCTACACCTTC. It encodes CASSLAVGGYTF.